A selection of T cell receptor beta chains follows, all from one sample in a study of T cells in Graves' hyperthyroidism and ophthalmopathy. MiXCR, run by TCRdb on the multiplex PCR reads, gives a single entry per CDR3 protein. Among about 500,000 distinct CDR3 sequences listed, roughly 14% were seen once. Input material: blood. All receptors derive from a woman in her late teens or twenties with Graves' hyperthyroidism. The CDR3 runs from the conserved cysteine through the conserved F or W. Each record gives: J gene, D gene, clone size, V gene, CDR3 DNA, CDR3 protein. A D gene is named only where the DNA matches it firmly. Some rows mark clone size as missing; the rest say once, few, many or name a class of expanded clone.

TRBJ1-1 TRBD1 - TRBV19 TGTGCCAGTAGTATAGCGGGACAGGGATTGAACACTGAAGCTTTCTTT CASSIAGQGLNTEAFF
TRBJ2-5 - once TRBV10-3 TGTGCCATCAGTCCCCCCGGGGGCGGGAGAGAGACCCAGTACTTC CAISPPGGGRETQYF
TRBJ1-5 TRBD1 many TRBV12-3/TRBV12-4 TGTGCCAGCAGTTTGGGACAGGGGATTCAGCCCCAGCATTTT CASSLGQGIQPQHF
TRBJ2-1 TRBD2 few TRBV20-1 TGCAGTGCTAGGCTAGCGGGATTAAATGAGCAGTTCTTC CSARLAGLNEQFF
TRBJ2-3 - many TRBV3-1 TGTGCCAGCAGCCCAGGAAAAGGCAGAACGCAGTATTTT CASSPGKGRTQYF
TRBJ2-3 TRBD2 - TRBV5-1 TGCGCCTCACGGGGGGCTAGCGGGAGGTCTACAGATACGCAGTATTTT CASRGASGRSTDTQYF
TRBJ2-1 - many TRBV4-1 TGCGCCAGCAGCCAAGGGGTAAAGGGGAGAGATGAGCAGTTCTTC CASSQGVKGRDEQFF
TRBJ2-5 TRBD2 many TRBV20-1 TGCAGTGCTATACTAGCGCCGGGGGAGACCCAGTACTTC CSAILAPGETQYF
TRBJ2-1 - many TRBV11-2 TGTGCCAGCAGCTTACTGGGGAGTGCCTACAATGAGCAGTTCTTC CASSLLGSAYNEQFF
TRBJ2-2 - many TRBV9 TGTGCCAGCAGCGTAGCAGGAAGGACGGACACCGGGGAGCTGTTTTTT CASSVAGRTDTGELFF
TRBJ2-2 - - TRBV5-1 TGCGCCAGCAGCTTAGCCCAGGGCTCCCCTACAGGGGGGGAGCTGTTTTTT CASSLAQGSPTGGELFF
TRBJ1-2 TRBD1 many TRBV20-1 TGCAGTGCTGGGATTACCGGGACAGGGGGTAACTATGGCTACACCTTC CSAGITGTGGNYGYTF
TRBJ1-2 - many TRBV7-8 TGTGCCAGCAGCGCGTACAACTATGGCTACACCTTC CASSAYNYGYTF
TRBJ2-1 - many TRBV11-2 TGTGCCAGCAGCCCCCCTGGGGCTAGCAATGAGCAGTTCTTC CASSPPGASNEQFF
TRBJ1-3 - - TRBV14 TGTGCCAGCAGCCAAGTTTGGAGTCCTGGTAACACCATATATTTT CASSQVWSPGNTIYF
TRBJ2-7 - - TRBV5-1 TGCGCCAGCAGACCCGGGACACACGGCGACGAGCAGTACTTC CASRPGTHGDEQYF
TRBJ1-4 - - TRBV7-3 TGTGCCAGCAGCTTAATCGTTGGGTCTCGAACCGACGTGGGGGGTGAAAAACTGTTTTTT CASSLIVGSRTDVGGEKLFF
TRBJ1-2 - - TRBV19 TGTGCCAGTAGTCCCGTGGGGGGGGCAGGAGGCTACACCTTC CASSPVGGAGGYTF
TRBJ2-1 - many TRBV7-9 TGTGCCAGCAGCTTAGGATTTGAAAATGAGCAGTTCTTC CASSLGFENEQFF
TRBJ1-2 TRBD1 - TRBV18 TGTGCCAGCTCACCACCGAGGGACAGGGGGGTAGCTAACTATGGCTACACCTTC CASSPPRDRGVANYGYTF
TRBJ1-1 - - TRBV19 TGTGCCAGTCGGGGGATACACGAAGCTTTCTTT CASRGIHEAFF
TRBJ1-1 - many TRBV6-1 TGTGCCAGCAGTGAAGATGGAGGGATGAACACTGAAGCTTTCTTT CASSEDGGMNTEAFF
TRBJ2-3 TRBD1 many TRBV5-4 TGTGCCAGCAGCTTGGGAGGGGGCAAGAGCACAGATACGCAGTATTTT CASSLGGGKSTDTQYF
TRBJ2-2 - many TRBV29-1 TGCAGCGTTCGGAATGAGAACACCGGGGAGCTGTTTTTT CSVRNENTGELFF
TRBJ2-6 TRBD1 - TRBV12-3/TRBV12-4 TGTGCCAGCAGGTCCCTTGGGGGGACAGGGCCCTCTGGGGCCAACGTCCTGACTTTC CASRSLGGTGPSGANVLTF
TRBJ2-3 TRBD2 - TRBV20-1 TGCAGTGCTAGTGTGCTAGCGGGAGTTGGCGCAGATACGCAGTATTTT CSASVLAGVGADTQYF
TRBJ1-1 - many TRBV5-1 TGCGCCAGCAGCTTGGTGGTTTCGTACTTCGGTGAAGCTTTCTTT CASSLVVSYFGEAFF
TRBJ2-2 - few TRBV9 TGTGCCAGCAGCGTCGGGACGGACACCGGGGAGCTGTTTTTT CASSVGTDTGELFF
TRBJ1-1 - many TRBV27 TGTGCCAGCAGTCGACAGAACACTGAAGCTTTCTTT CASSRQNTEAFF
TRBJ2-7 - many TRBV6-1 TGTGCCAGCAGGACGAGACTAGGTAATAACGAGCAGTACTTC CASRTRLGNNEQYF
TRBJ2-2 TRBD1 many TRBV12-3/TRBV12-4 TGTGCCAGCAGTTCCGGACAGGGTCTCACCGGGGAGCTGTTTTTT CASSSGQGLTGELFF
TRBJ1-5 - - TRBV12-3/TRBV12-4 TGTGCCAGCAGTTTGGGGGCGATGGCCCAGCATTTT CASSLGAMAQHF
TRBJ2-3 - many TRBV2 TGTGCCAGCGGGGGAGGTGGGGGATCCACAGATACGCAGTATTTT CASGGGGGSTDTQYF
TRBJ2-3 TRBD2 - TRBV5-1 TGCGCCAGCAGCGCGGGAGTCGGGGCAGATACGCAGTATTTT CASSAGVGADTQYF
TRBJ2-1 - many TRBV11-2 TGTGCCAGCAGCCAACAGACTAGTGGGGTTGAGCAGTTCTTC CASSQQTSGVEQFF
TRBJ1-1 TRBD1 many TRBV2 TGTGCCAGCAGTAAATACGGACAGGCCGGGGGTGAAGCTTTCTTT CASSKYGQAGGEAFF
TRBJ1-1 TRBD1 many TRBV3-1 TGTGCCAGCAGCCGCTATCAAGGGACAGGGGGGATTGAAGCTTTCTTT CASSRYQGTGGIEAFF
TRBJ2-5 - many TRBV12-5 TGTGCTAGTGGTTTGGTACGAGGGGCCCAAGAGACCCAGTACTTC CASGLVRGAQETQYF
TRBJ2-3 TRBD2 few TRBV12-3/TRBV12-4 TGTGCCAGCAACGAAGCGGGGGGAGATGGTGTTACGCAGTATTTT CASNEAGGDGVTQYF
TRBJ1-1 - few TRBV29-1 TGCAGCGTTCACAGGGCCCCGAGCACTGAAGCTTTCTTT CSVHRAPSTEAFF
TRBJ2-2 TRBD2 many TRBV30 TGTGCCTGGAGTGTACGGGAGGGTCAGGCGAACACCGGGGAGCTGTTTTTT CAWSVREGQANTGELFF
TRBJ1-4 TRBD1 many TRBV12-3/TRBV12-4 TGTGCCGTAACGAGGGACAGCCCAACTAATGAAAAACTGTTTTTT CAVTRDSPTNEKLFF
TRBJ2-7 - - TRBV20-1 TGCAGTGCTTCCGGGCAGGGTAGGGAGCAGTACTTC CSASGQGREQYF
TRBJ2-5 TRBD1 many TRBV6-1 TGTGCCAGCACCCCCAGACAGGGGGCAGGGGAGACCCAGTACTTC CASTPRQGAGETQYF
TRBJ1-5 - many TRBV5-1 TGCGCCAGCAGCTTGGGGCCCACCAACCCCGCGCAGCATTTT CASSLGPTNPAQHF
TRBJ1-5 TRBD1 - TRBV20-1 TGCAGTGCTAAAGAAGGGACAGGGGGACATCAGCCCCAGCATTTT CSAKEGTGGHQPQHF
TRBJ1-1 - - TRBV11-2 TGTGCCAGCAGCTTTAACAGGGTGGGCACTGAAGCTTTCTTT CASSFNRVGTEAFF
TRBJ2-7 - - TRBV5-5 TGTGCCAGCAGCTTGGCGGCTAGCCCCAGTTACGAGCAGTACTTC CASSLAASPSYEQYF
TRBJ1-2 - many TRBV2 TGTGCCAGCAGTGAAGGGGACTATGGCTACACCTTC CASSEGDYGYTF
TRBJ2-3 TRBD2 once TRBV7-3 TGTGCCAGCAGCGCGGGGGGACTTTCTGAATCAGATACGCAGTATTTT CASSAGGLSESDTQYF